The 21 T cell receptor beta chains in this list originate from one sample, sequenced in a study of T cell responses to AZD1222 COVID-19 vaccine. Generated by immunoSEQ multiplex PCR, the TCRdb table keeps only in-frame clones and is missing some. Among some 180,000 clones listed, around 90% were seen once. The sample here was peripheral blood, taken 28 days after the second AZD1222 dose. The source is an adult who received the AZD1222 COVID-19 vaccine.

The genes are TRBV10-3 and TRBJ1-2; D might be TRBD1 (5 bases). CDR3 length: 15 residues. CDR1 and CDR2 from the germline V gene are ENHRY and SYGVKD. V was cut by 8 bases and J by 2 bases, with 18 bases left in between. CDR3 DNA: TGTGCCATCGGAACCCGGGACCGAGGAAACTATGGCTACACCTTC. It codes for CAIGTRDRGNYGYTF.

This chain joins TRBV24-1 and TRBJ2-3, with 11 nucleotides matching TRBD1. CDR3 length: 14 amino acids. J lost 6 bases, V lost 3 bases, and 1 base had no gene match. Germline lookup yields CDR1 KGHDR and CDR2 SFDVKD. The CDR3 DNA reads as TGTGCCACCAGTGATAGGGACAGGGGGGATACGCAGTATTTT. It specifies CATSDRDRGDTQYF.

This clone was detected only a few times. V and J are TRBV9 and TRBJ2-7, with 7 bases matching TRBD1. Germline assignment: CDR1 SGDLS and CDR2 YYNGEE. V trimming: 3 bases; J trimming: 3 bases; junction bases outside the gene matches: 9. CDR3 length: 15 residues. The CDR3 spells CASSAGEGGFYEQYF. The CDR3 DNA is TGTGCCAGCAGCGCCGGGGAAGGGGGCTTCTACGAGCAGTACTTC.

There are a few counts of this clone. This chain joins TRBV3-1 (or the pseudogene TRBV3-2) and TRBJ1-2; D unresolved. The V end lost 0 bases, the J end lost 2 bases, and 10 bases lay between the germline ends. Germline CDR1 and CDR2: LGHDT and YNNKEL (reference sequence). This CDR3 contains 15 residues. The CDR3: CASSQDNRGNYGYTF. The CDR3 DNA sequence: TGTGCCAGCAGCCAAGATAACAGAGGGAACTATGGCTACACCTTC.

About this clone itself: This same CDR3 is encoded by further DNA sequences in the sample. The gene calls are TRBV18 and TRBJ1-2; 7 nucleotides agree with TRBD1. CDR3 size: 14 residues. Trimming took 0 bases from V and 2 from J; bases not matched to a gene: 0. CDR1 is KGHSH, CDR2 LQKENI, per germline. In nucleotides, the CDR3 is TGTGCCAGCTCACCACCAGGGGGCAACTATGGCTACACCTTC. It codes for CASSPPGGNYGYTF.

The chain uses TRBV14 and TRBJ2-3; 9 bases align to TRBD1. The V gene end was trimmed by 2 bases and the J gene end by 3 bases; junction bases not matched to a gene: 6. This CDR3 has 16 residues. Germline CDR1 and CDR2: SGHDN and FVKESK. The CDR3 DNA reads TGTGCCAGCAGCCAACGGGGACAGGGTAGGACAGATACGCAGTATTTT. It translates to CASSQRGQGRTDTQYF. Filled out from reference TRBV14 and TRBJ2-3, the complete variable domain reads EAGVTQFPSHSVIEKGQTVTLRCDPISGHDNLYWYRRVMGKEIKFLLHFVKESKQDESGMPNNRFLAERTGGTYSTLKVQPAELEDSGVYFCASSQRGQGRTDTQYFGPGTRLTVL.

This chain connects TRBV7-9 to TRBJ1-3; tentative D call: TRBD1 (5 bases). Germline-derived CDR1 and CDR2 are SEHNR and FQNEAQ (reference sequence). The V end lost 4 bases, the J end lost 0 bases, and 10 bases lay between the germline ends. The CDR3 has 15 residues. CDR3 DNA: TGTGCCAGCAGCTGGGGCCGGAGCTCTGGAAACACCATATATTTT. Protein product: CASSWGRSSGNTIYF.

The gene calls are TRBV4-1 and TRBJ1-2; weak D call: TRBD1 (5 bases). CDR1 MGHRA and CDR2 YSYEKL come from the germline V gene. V gave up 0 bases and J gave up 1 base, with 18 bases separating them. The CDR3 totals 18 residues. This chain's CDR3 is CASSQDVGTGSFNYGYTF. The CDR3 DNA reads TGCGCCAGCAGCCAAGATGTAGGAACAGGTAGTTTTAACTATGGCTACACCTTC.

This chain uses TRBV7-3 with TRBJ1-1, with a weak D call TRBD1 (5 bases). Germline assignment: CDR1 SGHTA and CDR2 FQGTGA. The V end was cut by 4 bases, the J end by 1 base, with 7 bases between. The CDR3 covers 13 residues. The CDR3 coding sequence is TGTGCCAGCAGCTCAGGGCGGAACACTGAAGCTTTCTTT. Translated: CASSSGRNTEAFF.

V and J are TRBV4-2 and TRBJ2-3; 11 bases are a match to TRBD2. CDR1 and CDR2 from the germline V gene are LGHNA and YNFKEQ. The CDR3 extends over 19 amino acids. V gave up 1 base and J gave up 2 bases; unmatched junction bases: 11. CDR3 sequence: CASSQAATSSGGYTDTQYF. In nucleotides, the CDR3 is TGTGCCAGCAGCCAAGCCGCCACCTCTAGCGGGGGGTACACAGATACGCAGTATTTT.

The V gene is TRBV12-3 or TRBV12-4, the J gene TRBJ2-3; D is unclear. The V gene lost 3 bases and the J gene lost 4 bases, with 2 bases spanning the gap. The CDR3 consists of 11 residues. For the CDR3, the DNA is TGTGCCAGCAGTTTGGCAGATACGCAGTATTTT. As protein: CASSLADTQYF.

The chain joins TRBV12-3 or TRBV12-4 to TRBJ2-7; D uncertain. V lost 3 bases and J 3 bases, leaving 6 bases between the germline ends. The CDR3 is 12 residues long. CDR3 DNA sequence: TGTGCCAGCAGTTTCTCTTACTACGAGCAGTACTTC. Amino acids: CASSFSYYEQYF.

The CDR3 loop reads CAWSVRLAGGLYNEQFF. In nucleotides, the CDR3 is TGTGCCTGGAGTGTACGACTAGCGGGAGGACTCTACAATGAGCAGTTCTTC. The chain combines TRBV30 with TRBJ2-1; 13 nucleotides agree with TRBD2. CDR1 is GTSNPN and CDR2 is SVGIG in the germline V gene (reference sequence). The V and J ends lost 0 bases and 3 bases, in that order; junction bases with no gene match: 5. The CDR3 loop spans 17 amino acids.

This clone turned up a few times. This rearrangement joins TRBV28 to TRBJ2-7, with D perhaps matching TRBD2 (5 bases). Germline V lookup: CDR1 MDHEN, CDR2 SYDVKM. The CDR3 length is 12 residues. Trimming removed 5 bases from V and 2 bases from J, with 7 bases in between. CDR3 nucleotides: TGTGCCAGCAGTCCCGGGGCCTACGAGCAGTACTTC. It codes for CASSPGAYEQYF.

The CDR3 reads CASSRTPPGEAEAFF. CDR3 nucleotides: TGTGCCAGTAGTAGGACGCCCCCCGGGGAGGCTGAAGCTTTCTTT. The chain employs TRBV19 and TRBJ1-1, with no clear D. Germline V lookup: CDR1 LNHDA, CDR2 SQIVND (reference sequence). V was trimmed by 4 bases and J by 6 bases, leaving 18 bases between them. The CDR3 is 15 amino acids.

The chain carries TRBV5-4 and TRBJ2-7; D possibly corresponds to TRBD1 (6 bases). This CDR3 is 14 amino acids long. The germline CDR1 and CDR2 sequences are SGHNT and YYREEE (reference sequence). V shed 5 bases and J shed 3 bases, with 15 bases lying between them. The CDR3 protein is CASSKTGLGYEQYF. The CDR3 DNA sequence: TGTGCCAGCAGTAAGACAGGACTCGGCTACGAGCAGTACTTC.

The genes are TRBV5-4 and TRBJ2-5; no definite D call. V lost 1 base to trimming and J lost 1 base, with 11 bases between them. The length of the CDR3 is 15 residues. The germline CDR1 and CDR2 sequences are SGHNT and YYREEE (reference sequence). CDR3 nucleotides: TGTGCCAGCAGCTTGCCGTCGGCTAGCCAAGAGACCCAGTACTTC. Its protein is CASSLPSASQETQYF.

This clone was seen more than once but under ten times. V and J are TRBV5-4 and TRBJ1-2; TRBD1 matches 9 bases. V trimming: 3 bases; J trimming: 4 bases; junction bases outside the gene matches: 4. Germline lookup yields CDR1 SGHNT and CDR2 YYREEE (reference sequence). The CDR3 spans 14 residues. The chain's CDR3 is CASSWKDRGYGYTF. In DNA form, the CDR3 reads TGTGCCAGCAGCTGGAAGGACAGGGGCTATGGCTACACCTTC.

The chain combines TRBV6-5 with TRBJ1-1; D not certain. The CDR3 is made up of 14 amino acids. Looked up from germline, CDR1 is MNHEY and CDR2 is SVGAGI. The ends were cut back, 0 bases at V and 7 bases at J, with 12 bases in the middle. DNA of the CDR3: TGTGCCAGCAGTTACTCACTCCCGACCGTTGAAGCTTTCTTT. Translated, it gives CASSYSLPTVEAFF.

The chain combines TRBV24-1 with TRBJ2-3; D perhaps matches TRBD1 (6 bases). Trimming shortened V by 7 bases and J by 8 bases, and 18 bases separated the two germline ends. The CDR3 runs 14 residues. Germline loops: CDR1 KGHDR, CDR2 SFDVKD. CDR3 nucleotides: TGTGCCACCAGCGCTGCCCTACAGGGCGCTACGCAGTATTTT. It translates to CATSAALQGATQYF.

The rearrangement links TRBV19 to TRBJ1-4, with D tentatively TRBD1 (5 bases). The V gene lost 4 bases and the J gene lost 8 bases, with 14 bases spanning the gap. Per the germline V gene, CDR1 is LNHDA and CDR2 is SQIVND (reference sequence). The CDR3 runs 14 residues. The CDR3 protein is CASSTGGTREKLFF. In DNA form, the CDR3 reads TGTGCCAGTAGTACGGGCGGGACCCGAGAAAAACTGTTTTTT.